The 29 T cell receptor beta chains reported below all come from one sample, sequenced in a study of CD8+CD57+ T cells in acquired aplastic anemia. Patients included in sequencing had previously demonstrated CD8+CD57+ cell expansion by flow cytometry. Profiling that covered TCR beta VDJ and CDR3 relied on genomic DNA as its template. MiXCR, run by TCRdb on the reads, gives a single entry per CDR3 protein. The table shows some 180,000 distinct CDR3 sequences, with almost 50% occurring only once. Sequencing was carried out using sorted CD4+, CD8+, or CD8+CD57+ T cells (not recorded which) from PBMCs. The receptors were sampled from a human donor with aplastic anemia.

This clonotype has a single count. The CDR3: CASSRGGAGSSGNTIYF. In DNA form, the CDR3 reads TGTGCCAGCAGCCGGGGAGGGGCAGGGTCCTCTGGAAACACCATATATTTT. The rearrangement links TRBV3-1 to TRBJ1-3, with D perhaps matching TRBD1 (5 bases). The CDR3 consists of 17 residues. The V gene lost 4 bases and the J gene lost 0 bases, with 16 bases spanning the gap. Germline CDR1 is LGHDT and CDR2 is YNNKEL (reference sequence).

The rearrangement links TRBV5-5 to TRBJ2-7; the D gene is possibly TRBD1 (5 bases). This CDR3 has 16 amino acids. V lost 4 bases to trimming and J lost 1 base, with 18 bases between them. Germline V gives CDR1 SGHKS, CDR2 YYEKEE (reference sequence). CDR3 DNA: TGTGCCAGCAGCGGGGCCAAGATAGGAATTTCCTACGAGCAGTACTTC. Amino acid sequence: CASSGAKIGISYEQYF.

This clonotype has just one count. This chain links TRBV10-3 with TRBJ2-7, with 9 bases matching TRBD1. The V and J ends lost 6 bases and 6 bases, in that order; junction bases with no gene match: 12. Germline CDR1 is ENHRY and CDR2 is SYGVKD. This CDR3 contains 15 residues. As DNA, the CDR3 is TGTGCCATCAGAGAAACAGGGGGCGGTATCGGCGAGCAGTACTTC. It encodes CAIRETGGGIGEQYF.

The CDR3 protein is CASSTDRVQNQPQHF. In DNA, the CDR3 is TGTGCCAGCAGTACTGACAGGGTCCAAAATCAGCCCCAGCATTTT. This chain joins TRBV6-1 and TRBJ1-5; 7 bases map to TRBD1. Germline CDR1 is MNHNS and CDR2 is SASEGT. CDR3 length equals 15 residues. The V gene end was trimmed by 5 bases and the J gene end by 4 bases; junction bases not matched to a gene: 8.

The table lists this clonotype with many counts. The chain combines TRBV7-9 with TRBJ2-1, with TRBD2 matching over 12 bases. Germline V lookup: CDR1 SEHNR, CDR2 FQNEAQ (reference sequence). V shed 6 bases, J shed 9 bases, and the junction held 9 bases outside the gene matches. This CDR3 contains 15 residues. CDR3 nucleotide sequence: TGTGCCAGCAGACAGACTAGCGGGGGTTTGGGTGAGCAGTTCTTC. It encodes CASRQTSGGLGEQFF. The complete variable domain, with remaining parts taken from reference TRBV7-9 and TRBJ2-1, reads DTGVSQNPRHKITKRGQNVTFRCDPISEHNRLYWYRQTLGQGPEFLTYFQNEAQLEKSRLLSDRFSAERPKGSFSTLEIQRTEQGDSAMYLCASRQTSGGLGEQFFGPGTRLTVL.

The chain employs TRBV6-5 and TRBJ1-6; D is unclear. CDR3 size: 16 residues. Trimming shortened V by 3 bases and J by 0 bases, and 9 bases separated the two germline ends. From germline, CDR1 is MNHEY and CDR2 SVGAGI. CDR3 residues: CASSYSRTSYNSPLHF. The CDR3 DNA is TGTGCCAGCAGTTATTCGAGGACCTCCTATAATTCACCCCTCCACTTT.

The rearrangement uses TRBV6-2 or TRBV6-3 and TRBJ2-5; 12 bases fit TRBD2. The CDR3 is made up of 12 amino acids. Per germline, CDR1 MNHEY and CDR2 SVGEGT. The ends lost 8 bases at V and 5 bases at J; junction bases unmatched: 0. CDR3: CASLAGGETQYF. The DNA of the CDR3 is TGTGCCAGCCTAGCGGGGGGGGAGACCCAGTACTTC.

This clonotype came up once. V gene TRBV12-3 or TRBV12-4 combines with J gene TRBJ2-7, with 9 nucleotides matching TRBD2. With 4 bases clipped from V and 7 bases from J, the junction kept 2 bases outside the gene matches. There are 12 residues in the CDR3. DNA for the CDR3: TGTGCCAGCAGTTATACTAGCGGGGAGCAGTACTTC. This gives the protein CASSYTSGEQYF.

The V and J genes are TRBV29-1 and TRBJ1-6; D gene unclear. Germline V CDR1 and CDR2: SQVTM, ANQGSEA. Trimming took 6 bases from V and 1 from J, leaving 7 bases between them. The CDR3 contains 13 residues. The CDR3 DNA sequence: TGCAGCGTCCAAGGGTCCTATAATTCACCCCTCCACTTT. Its translation is CSVQGSYNSPLHF.

The V call is TRBV28, the J call TRBJ1-4; the match to TRBD1 covers 7 bases. V trimming: 5 bases; J trimming: 5 bases; junction bases outside the gene matches: 14. The CDR3 covers 17 residues. Germline V gene sequence: CDR1 MDHEN, CDR2 SYDVKM. DNA of the CDR3: TGTGCCAGCAGTGACCGGGGAAGGGGGCACCTGAATGAAAAACTGTTTTTT. Translating gives CASSDRGRGHLNEKLFF.

This chain links TRBV19 with TRBJ2-1; D gene ambiguous. V lost 7 bases and J lost 1, with 14 bases in between. The CDR3 has 15 amino acids. The germline V gene encodes CDR1 LNHDA and CDR2 SQIVND (reference sequence). For the CDR3, the DNA is TGTGCCAGTACCACCCTGATGGGATCCTACAATGAGCAGTTCTTC. This gives the protein CASTTLMGSYNEQFF.

On this clonotype itself: One end of the junction is discordant with germline, which a read error may explain. The chain joins TRBV10-3 to TRBJ1-5; D ambiguous. The CDR3 contains 15 residues. Germline values: CDR1 ENHRY, CDR2 SYGVKD. CDR3 sequence: CASLPIGYGNQPRHF. CDR3 bases: TGTGCCAGCCTACCCATCGGTTACGGGAATCAGCCCCGGCATTTT.

This chain joins TRBV5-6 and TRBJ2-7; D uncertain. The V gene's germline CDR1 is SGHDT and CDR2 YYEEEE. CDR3 length: 15 amino acids. Trimming removed 4 bases from V and 2 bases from J, with 16 bases in between. The CDR3 DNA sequence: TGTGCCAGCAGCCAATCCCTTGGCTCCGCCTACGAGCAGTACTTC. This encodes CASSQSLGSAYEQYF. The whole variable domain, filled in from reference TRBV5-6 and TRBJ2-7, reads DAGVTQSPTHLIKTRGQQVTLRCSPKSGHDTVSWYQQALGQGPQFIFQYYEEEERQRGNFPDRFSGHQFPNYSSELNVNALLLGDSALYLCASSQSLGSAYEQYFGPGTRLTVT.

This clonotype came up a few times. CDR3 bases: TGTGCCAGCAGTACCAGGAACACCGGGGAGCTGTTTTTT. This gives the protein CASSTRNTGELFF. The chain has TRBV2 and TRBJ2-2; D remains unclear. Germline CDR1 and CDR2: SNHLY and FYNNEI. The CDR3 has 13 residues. V lost 5 bases to trimming and J lost 1 base, with 5 bases between them.

This chain uses TRBV7-6 with TRBJ1-4; D remains ambiguous. Looked up from germline, CDR1 is SGHVS and CDR2 is FNYEAQ. V shed 3 bases and J shed 0 bases, with 8 bases lying between them. There are 15 residues in the CDR3. CDR3 nucleotides: TGTGCCAGCAGCTTTTCTGTTGCAACTAATGAAAAACTGTTTTTT. Translated, it gives CASSFSVATNEKLFF.

This chain joins TRBV9 and TRBJ2-3; TRBD2 might be the D (5 bases). The ends were cut back, 0 bases at V and 2 bases at J, with 10 bases in the middle. Germline values: CDR1 SGDLS, CDR2 YYNGEE. The CDR3 sequence is 15 residues long. DNA for the CDR3: TGTGCCAGCAGCGTAGACGGGGATTACACAGATACGCAGTATTTT. Its protein is CASSVDGDYTDTQYF.

The rearrangement joins TRBV2 to TRBJ2-7; 10 bases agree with TRBD2. CDR3 length: 14 amino acids. The junction had 4 bases not matched to a gene; V was cut back by 8 bases and J by 0 bases. Looked up from germline, CDR1 is SNHLY and CDR2 is FYNNEI. This chain's CDR3 is CASQASGGSYEQYF. The CDR3 coding sequence is TGTGCCAGCCAGGCTAGCGGGGGCTCCTACGAGCAGTACTTC. Filled out from reference TRBV2 and TRBJ2-7, the complete variable domain reads EPEVTQTPSHQVTQMGQEVILRCVPISNHLYFYWYRQILGQKVEFLVSFYNNEISEKSEIFDDQFSVERPDGSNFTLKIRSTKLEDSAMYFCASQASGGSYEQYFGPGTRLTVT.

The chain recombines TRBV24-1 with TRBJ1-2, with a possible D match to TRBD1 (5 bases). Trimming pared 6 bases from V and 6 bases from J, leaving 16 bases between. The length of the CDR3 is 14 residues. Germline CDR1 is KGHDR and CDR2 is SFDVKD. The chain's CDR3 is CATSQGVGFDGYTF. As DNA, the CDR3 is TGTGCCACCAGTCAGGGAGTCGGGTTTGATGGCTACACCTTC.

Written as DNA, the CDR3 is TGTGCCAGCAGCTTGGCTTCGGGACATAAGAACACTGAAGCTTTCTTT. Protein sequence: CASSLASGHKNTEAFF. V and J are TRBV5-6 and TRBJ1-1; a possible D gene is TRBD1 (6 bases). The germline V gene encodes CDR1 SGHDT and CDR2 YYEEEE. The CDR3 has 16 residues. Trimming removed 0 bases from V and 1 base from J, with 13 bases in between.

This clonotype has at least ten counts. This chain connects TRBV19 to TRBJ2-6, with 9 nucleotides matching TRBD1. The CDR3 is made up of 17 amino acids. Germline CDR1 LNHDA, CDR2 SQIVND (reference sequence). Losses at the gene ends were 4 bases for V and 0 bases for J; bases not matched to a gene: 4. CDR3 coding DNA: TGTGCCAGTAGTAGAGAGACAGGGGGCTCTGGGGCCAACGTCCTGACTTTC. This sequence encodes CASSRETGGSGANVLTF.

The rearrangement uses TRBV10-3 and TRBJ1-1; unclear D gene. This CDR3 is 11 amino acids long. With 1 base removed from V and 8 bases from J, the gap between germline ends came to 5 bases. Germline V gives CDR1 ENHRY, CDR2 SYGVKD. CDR3 sequence (DNA): TGTGCCATCAGTGAGTATGGGGAAGCTTTCTTT. Translation: CAISEYGEAFF.

Points on this clonotype: This may be a read error: a much more frequent sequence differs by one nucleotide. V usage is TRBV19 and J usage is TRBJ2-2; the D gene is possibly TRBD2 (6 bases). Germline V gene sequence: CDR1 LNHDA, CDR2 SQIVND (reference sequence). CDR3 length: 16 residues. V gave up 1 base and J gave up 1 base, with 10 bases separating them. This CDR3 is CASSIGVAVNTGELFF. In DNA, the CDR3 is TGTGCCAGTAGTATAGGGGTAGCGGTGAACACCGGGGAGCTGTTTTTT.

V and J are TRBV10-3 and TRBJ2-1; possible D gene TRBD2, 5 bases. The CDR3 loop spans 15 amino acids. Trimming shortened V by 7 bases and J by 6 bases, and 19 bases separated the two germline ends. Germline CDR1 reads ENHRY; CDR2 reads SYGVKD. This CDR3 is CAIIKIEGSFNEQFF. The CDR3 bases are TGTGCCATCATCAAAATCGAGGGTAGCTTCAATGAGCAGTTCTTC.

Notes on this clonotype: A read error may be the cause here, since a much bigger clone is one base away. This chain connects TRBV5-4 to TRBJ2-1; D might be TRBD2 (5 bases). Germline loops: CDR1 SGHNT, CDR2 YYREEE (reference sequence). With 0 bases removed from V and 12 bases from J, the gap between germline ends came to 16 bases. This CDR3 has 14 residues. The CDR3 DNA follows: TGTGCCAGCAGCTTGGCCGAACGGGGTCTTGTGCAGTTCTTC. The encoded protein is CASSLAERGLVQFF.

This clonotype has a handful of counts. The J gene is TRBJ1-5, the V gene TRBV30; possibly TRBD1 for D (5 bases). With 3 bases removed from V and 4 bases from J, the gap between germline ends came to 10 bases. Looked up from germline, CDR1 is GTSNPN and CDR2 is SVGIG (reference sequence). This CDR3 is built from 13 residues. CDR3 protein: CAWSWGPNQPQHF. The CDR3 bases are TGTGCCTGGAGCTGGGGCCCGAATCAGCCCCAGCATTTT.

This clonotype was seen only a few times. The J gene is TRBJ1-5, the V gene TRBV27, with 10 bases fitting TRBD1. The length of the CDR3 is 16 residues. With V trimmed by 5 bases and J by 3 bases, 7 bases remained unmatched. Per the germline V gene, CDR1 is MNHEY and CDR2 is SMNVEV (reference sequence). CDR3 nucleotide sequence: TGTGCCAGCAGTACCTCCGGGACAGGGGACAATCAGCCCCAGCATTTT. It is translated as CASSTSGTGDNQPQHF.

This clonotype has a count of ten or more. V usage is TRBV7-9 and J usage is TRBJ1-5; the D gene is possibly TRBD1 (5 bases). The CDR3 has 13 amino acids. Germline lookup yields CDR1 SEHNR and CDR2 FQNEAQ (reference sequence). Trimming stripped 3 bases from V and 6 bases from J, with 9 bases between. The CDR3 is CASSLDGGQPQHF. CDR3 nucleotides: TGTGCCAGCAGCTTGGACGGGGGTCAGCCCCAGCATTTT.

This clonotype has at least ten counts. J is TRBJ2-3 and V is TRBV29-1; D is unclear. CDR3 size: 10 residues. Trimming took off 6 bases at V and 5 bases at J, with 6 bases between the two ends. Germline V lookup: CDR1 SQVTM, CDR2 ANQGSEA. CDR3 DNA: TGCAGCGTGGAACAAGATACGCAGTATTTT. Translating it yields CSVEQDTQYF.

The V and J genes are TRBV15 and TRBJ2-1; D is possibly TRBD2 (5 bases). Germline V gives CDR1 LNHNV, CDR2 YYDKDF (reference sequence). The CDR3 is 16 residues long. V was shortened by 3 bases and J by 0 bases, with 12 bases between the two germline ends. This chain's CDR3 is CATSRSGSLSYNEQFF. In DNA form, the CDR3 reads TGTGCCACCAGCAGGTCGGGAAGCCTCTCCTACAATGAGCAGTTCTTC.